Listed below are T cell receptor beta chains from one sample, sequenced in a study of OX40 agonist ivuxolimab in advanced cancers. Clones were sequenced by immunoSEQ multiplex PCR, and TCRdb holds only the in-frame ones, with some missing. This sample has about 69,000 clones, with 91% found just once. The source was CD4+ or CD8+ T cells sorted from blood, collected in a trial of the OX40 agonist ivuxolimab. The receptors come from an adult with an advanced solid tumor such as melanoma, head and neck, liver or kidney cancer. CDR3s include the opening cysteine and the closing phenylalanine or tryptophan. Each record gives: J gene, clone size, V gene, D gene, CDR3 length, CDR3 protein, CDR3 DNA. D genes are given only for firm matches. Some rows mark clone size as missing; the rest say once, few, many or name a class of expanded clone.

>TRBJ2-3|NA|TRBV11-3|NA|18
CASSLLSRGAKGTDTQYF
TGTGCCAGCAGCTTACTTTCTCGGGGGGCGAAAGGTACAGATACGCAGTATTTT
>TRBJ2-5|NA|TRBV11-3|TRBD1|12
CASSGTGDTQYF
TGTGCCAGCAGCGGGACAGGGGATACCCAGTACTTC
>TRBJ1-4|NA|TRBV19|NA|16
CASSIAGEATNEKLFF
TGTGCCAGTAGTATAGCGGGGGAGGCAACTAATGAAAAACTGTTTTTT
>TRBJ2-7|NA|TRBV28|NA|12
CASNRDPGEQYF
TGTGCCAGCAACCGTGACCCGGGGGAGCAGTACTTC
>TRBJ2-5|NA|TRBV27|NA|16
CASSLGAGVIAETQYF
TGTGCCAGCAGTTTAGGAGCAGGGGTGATTGCGGAGACCCAGTACTTC
>TRBJ2-7|NA|TRBV6-1|NA|11
CASSAGYEQYF
TGTGCCAGCAGCGCAGGCTACGAGCAGTACTTC
>TRBJ2-2|NA|TRBV6-5|NA|14
CASSYSRGSGELFF
TGTGCCAGCAGTTACTCGAGGGGCTCCGGGGAGCTGTTTTTT
>TRBJ2-7|NA|TRBV28|NA|15
CASSQPGSNSYEQYF
TGTGCCAGCAGCCAACCGGGGTCCAATTCCTACGAGCAGTACTTC
>TRBJ2-1|NA|TRBV28|NA|13
CAGRRQGQHEQFF
TGTGCCGGCCGACGTCAGGGGCAGCATGAGCAGTTCTTC
>TRBJ1-1|NA|TRBV29-1|NA|12
CSGARGDTEAFF
TGCAGCGGGGCTAGGGGGGACACTGAAGCTTTCTTT
>TRBJ1-1|NA|TRBV7-2|NA|13
CASSLGSGAEAFF
TGTGCCAGCAGCTTAGGATCAGGCGCTGAAGCTTTCTTT
>TRBJ1-1|NA|TRBV27|NA|16
CASSLEAGVTNTEAFF
TGTGCCAGCAGTTTAGAAGCAGGGGTCACGAACACTGAAGCTTTCTTT
>TRBJ2-7|NA|TRBV7-2|NA|14
CASSADGSSYEQYF
TGTGCCAGCAGCGCGGACGGGAGCTCCTACGAGCAGTACTTC
>TRBJ2-3|NA|TRBV11-3|NA|14
CASSPDPSTDTQYF
TGTGCCAGCAGCCCCGATCCAAGCACAGATACGCAGTATTTT
>TRBJ1-1|NA|TRBV10-3|NA|14
CAMSDQGGYTEAFF
TGTGCCATGAGTGACCAGGGCGGATACACTGAAGCTTTCTTT
>TRBJ2-7|NA|TRBV6-6|TRBD1|16
CASSYSVAGGADEQYF
TGTGCCAGCAGTTACTCGGTGGCAGGGGGCGCGGACGAGCAGTACTTC
>TRBJ2-3|NA|TRBV4-3|TRBD2|18
CASSQDPTSGRYTDTQYF
TGCGCCAGCAGCCAAGATCCGACTAGCGGGAGGTACACAGATACGCAGTATTTT
>TRBJ1-1|NA|TRBV11-2|NA|13
CASSLGGDTEAFF
TGTGCCAGCAGCTTAGGAGGGGACACTGAAGCTTTCTTT
>TRBJ2-7|NA|TRBV9|TRBD2|16
CASSVGPSGSVYEQYF
TGTGCCAGCAGCGTAGGCCCCAGCGGGAGTGTTTACGAGCAGTACTTC
>TRBJ2-1|NA|TRBV27|NA|15
CASSLSPSGWHEQFF
TGTGCCAGCAGTTTATCCCCCTCAGGGTGGCATGAGCAGTTCTTC
>TRBJ2-1|NA|TRBV6-5|NA|16
CASSYDPGPGNNEQFF
TGTGCCAGCAGTTACGACCCGGGACCCGGGAACAATGAGCAGTTCTTC
>TRBJ2-7|NA|TRBV27|TRBD2|13
CASASGSSYEQYF
TGTGCCAGCGCTAGCGGGAGTTCCTACGAGCAGTACTTC
>TRBJ2-2|NA|TRBV7-2|NA|16
CASRLSPSANTGELFF
TGTGCCAGCAGACTGAGCCCGAGCGCGAACACCGGGGAGCTGTTTTTT
>TRBJ1-1|NA|TRBV4-3|NA|14
CASSQEGPWTEAFF
TGCGCCAGCAGCCAAGAAGGGCCGTGGACTGAAGCTTTCTTT
>TRBJ2-7|NA|TRBV28|NA|16
CASSLSAGGTLYEQYF
TGTGCCAGCAGTTTATCGGCCGGCGGAACACTCTACGAGCAGTACTTC
>TRBJ2-1|NA|TRBV19|TRBD2|17
CASSMGAAGGPYNEQFF
TGTGCCAGTAGTATGGGCGCCGCGGGAGGACCCTACAATGAGCAGTTCTTC
>TRBJ2-2|NA|TRBV7-6|NA|14
CASAEQVVTGELFF
TGTGCCAGCGCGGAGCAGGTTGTCACCGGGGAGCTGTTTTTT
>TRBJ2-5|NA|TRBV11-2|TRBD2|16
CASSPGTSGSGETQYF
TGTGCCAGCAGCCCCGGGACTAGCGGGAGCGGAGAGACCCAGTACTTC
>TRBJ2-7|NA|TRBV9|NA|15
CASSVGGGKTYEQYF
TGTGCCAGCAGCGTAGGGGGCGGGAAGACGTACGAGCAGTACTTC
>TRBJ2-7|NA|TRBV4-1|NA|13
CASSQGGVYEQYF
TGCGCCAGCAGCCAGGGGGGAGTCTACGAGCAGTACTTC
>TRBJ2-7|NA|TRBV11-2|NA|14
CASSPPSGSYEQYF
TGTGCCAGCAGCCCCCCGTCAGGGTCTTACGAGCAGTACTTC
>TRBJ2-7|NA|TRBV11-3|NA|12
CASSLASAEQYF
TGTGCCAGCAGCTTAGCTAGCGCCGAGCAGTACTTC
>TRBJ2-7|once|TRBV6-1|TRBD1|14
CASSEFGTAYEQYF
TGTGCCAGCAGTGAATTTGGGACAGCCTACGAGCAGTACTTC
>TRBJ2-7|NA|TRBV6-6|NA|12
CAISTDSYEQYF
TGTGCCATTTCGACAGACTCCTACGAGCAGTACTTC
>TRBJ1-1|few|TRBV30|NA|13
CAWSVVGNTEAFF
TGTGCCTGGAGTGTGGTGGGGAACACTGAAGCTTTCTTT
>TRBJ2-1|NA|TRBV19|NA|12
CACFGWDNEQFF
TGTGCCTGTTTTGGCTGGGATAATGAGCAGTTCTTC
>TRBJ2-7|few|TRBV6-1|NA|15
CASSEARMAQEEQYF
TGTGCCAGCAGTGAAGCGAGGATGGCCCAGGAGGAGCAGTACTTC
>TRBJ2-5|once|TRBV4-2|NA|15
CASSPGGTGKETQYF
TGTGCCAGCAGCCCCGGGGGAACAGGGAAAGAGACCCAGTACTTC
>TRBJ2-7|once|TRBV6-5|NA|15
CASSYLAEAPSEQYF
TGTGCCAGCAGTTATCTGGCGGAGGCCCCCTCCGAGCAGTACTTC
>TRBJ2-7|NA|TRBV5-5|NA|12
CASSLVVTAKYF
TGTGCCAGCAGCTTGGTCGTAACAGCAAAGTACTTC
>TRBJ2-7|once|TRBV27|NA|15
CASSLTAYDSYEQYF
TGTGCCAGCAGTTTAACAGCTTACGACTCCTACGAGCAGTACTTC
>TRBJ2-5|NA|TRBV4-3|TRBD2|16
CASSQLFGRPQETQYF
TGCGCCAGCAGCCAATTGTTCGGGAGGCCGCAAGAGACCCAGTACTTC
>TRBJ2-7|NA|TRBV7-9|NA|15
CASSSSGNSSYEQYF
TGTGCCAGCAGTTCGTCCGGTAATTCCTCCTACGAGCAGTACTTC
>TRBJ2-7|NA|TRBV28|TRBD1|17
CASSLESGTGLSYEQYF
TGTGCCAGCAGTTTAGAATCCGGGACAGGCCTCTCCTACGAGCAGTACTTC
>TRBJ1-1|NA|TRBV28|NA|14
CASSFRGEGTEAFF
TGTGCCAGCAGTTTCAGGGGAGAAGGAACTGAAGCTTTCTTT
>TRBJ1-4|NA|TRBV6-1|TRBD1|15
CASSEGGQGGEKLFF
TGTGCCAGCAGTGAAGGGGGACAGGGAGGGGAAAAACTGTTTTTT
>TRBJ2-1|NA|TRBV27|TRBD1|15
CASSSEGQGYNEQFF
TGTGCCAGCAGTTCTGAGGGACAGGGGTACAATGAGCAGTTCTTC
>TRBJ2-1|NA|TRBV4-2|TRBD1|16
CASSQETGTGGNEQFF
TGTGCCAGCAGCCAGGAAACCGGGACAGGGGGCAATGAGCAGTTCTTC
>TRBJ2-7|NA|TRBV9|NA|14
CASSVGGATYEQYF
TGTGCCAGCAGCGTAGGCGGGGCCACCTACGAGCAGTACTTC
>TRBJ1-1|once|TRBV9|TRBD1|15
CASSAEGQMNTEAFF
TGTGCCAGCAGCGCGGAGGGACAGATGAACACTGAAGCTTTCTTT